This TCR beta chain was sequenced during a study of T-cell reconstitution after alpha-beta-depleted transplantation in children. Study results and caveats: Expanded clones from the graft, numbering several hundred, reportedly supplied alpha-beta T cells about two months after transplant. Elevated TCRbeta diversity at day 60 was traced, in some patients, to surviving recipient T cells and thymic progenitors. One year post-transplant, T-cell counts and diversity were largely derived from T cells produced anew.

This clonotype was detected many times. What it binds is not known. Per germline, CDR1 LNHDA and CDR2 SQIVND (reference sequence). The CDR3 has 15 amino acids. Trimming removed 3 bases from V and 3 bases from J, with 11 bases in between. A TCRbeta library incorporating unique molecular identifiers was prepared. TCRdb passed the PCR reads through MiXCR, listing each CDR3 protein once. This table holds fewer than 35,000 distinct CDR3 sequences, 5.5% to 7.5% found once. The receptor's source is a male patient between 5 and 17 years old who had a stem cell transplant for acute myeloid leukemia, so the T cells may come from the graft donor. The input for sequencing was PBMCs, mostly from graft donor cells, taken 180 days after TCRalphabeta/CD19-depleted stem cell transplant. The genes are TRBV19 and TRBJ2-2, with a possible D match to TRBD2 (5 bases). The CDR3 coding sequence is TGTGCCAGTAGTATGGTGTGGGAGTACACCGGGGAGCTGTTTTTT. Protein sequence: CASSMVWEYTGELFF.